The 24 T cell receptor beta chains listed next were all sequenced from one sample in a study of response to subunit inactivated influenza vaccine. TCRdb fed the RT-PCR reads into MiXCR, producing one record per CDR3 protein. The data show over 150,000 distinct CDR3 sequences, with about 9% seen just once and approximately 10% held by the top ten. Source: non-naive T cells sorted from PBMCs, taken on the day of vaccination. The receptors here all came from a man aged 50 or older who received an inactivated influenza vaccine.

This clonotype has at least ten counts. The chain is built from TRBV4-2 and TRBJ1-3, with no clear D. The germline CDR1 and CDR2 sequences are LGHNA and YNFKEQ. The CDR3 sequence is 15 residues long. V was cut by 0 bases and J by 7 bases, with 13 bases left in between. CDR3 sequence: CASSQDAHSGNTIYF. CDR3 DNA sequence: TGTGCCAGCAGCCAAGACGCCCACTCCGGGAACACCATATATTTT.

This clonotype occurred many times. V and J are TRBV6-1 and TRBJ2-3, with no clear D. The V gene's germline CDR1 is MNHNS and CDR2 SASEGT. The CDR3 runs 14 residues. Trimming took 5 bases from V and 11 from J, leaving 20 bases between them. CDR3 nucleotide sequence: TGTGCCAGCAGTCCCCTCTCCTCTAGGGAAATGCAGTATTTT. Its protein product is CASSPLSSREMQYF.

V is TRBV27 and J is TRBJ2-7; 7 bases map to TRBD1. Germline lookup yields CDR1 MNHEY and CDR2 SMNVEV (reference sequence). The CDR3 is 13 residues long. V trimming: 4 bases; J trimming: 10 bases; junction bases outside the gene matches: 10. The DNA of the CDR3 is TGTGCCAGCAGTTCGGACAGGATGGGGATTCAGTACTTC. This codes for CASSSDRMGIQYF.

This clonotype appeared a few times. V usage is TRBV2 and J usage is TRBJ1-6; D is undetermined. V lost 2 bases to trimming and J lost 5 bases, with 10 bases between them. Germline V gene lookup returns CDR1 SNHLY and CDR2 FYNNEI. CDR3 length: 15 residues. The CDR3 DNA reads TGTGCCAGCAGTGAACAGGAGTCTCATAATTCACCCCTCCACTTT. Encoded protein: CASSEQESHNSPLHF.

The sample holds many counts of this clonotype. The chain has TRBV7-9 and TRBJ2-7; D remains ambiguous. Germline CDR1 and CDR2: SEHNR and FQNEAQ (reference sequence). This CDR3 has 11 residues. With 2 bases removed from V and 9 bases from J, the gap between germline ends came to 8 bases. For the CDR3, the DNA is TGTGCCAGCAGCTTATCCGGCGGGCAGTACTTC. Translation: CASSLSGGQYF.

This clonotype was counted ten times or more. The V gene is TRBV3-1, the J gene TRBJ2-7; 9 nucleotides match TRBD1. Germline V gene data show CDR1 as LGHDT and CDR2 as YNNKEL (reference sequence). Trimming cost V 7 bases and J 0 bases; bases outside gene matches: 13. CDR3 length equals 17 residues. The CDR3 here is CASTQDLGTGNSYEQYF. CDR3 DNA sequence: TGTGCCAGCACGCAAGATTTGGGGACAGGGAACTCCTACGAGCAGTACTTC.

In its sample, this clonotype was seen many times. The gene calls are TRBV29-1 and TRBJ2-3, with 8 bases lining up with TRBD2. The CDR3 loop spans 15 amino acids. The germline CDR1 and CDR2 sequences are SQVTM and ANQGSEA. J lost 6 bases, V lost 0 bases, and 8 bases had no gene match. This chain's CDR3 is CSVEDRFSGTDTQYF. The CDR3, as DNA: TGCAGCGTTGAAGACCGATTTAGCGGGACTGATACGCAGTATTTT.

This clonotype came up a few times. The rearrangement joins TRBV14 to TRBJ2-1; TRBD1 matches 11 bases. Germline-derived CDR1 and CDR2 are SGHDN and FVKESK. The CDR3 totals 19 residues. Trimming at V came to 1 base and at J to 0 bases, leaving 8 bases not matched to a gene. The CDR3 DNA reads TGTGCCAGCAGCCAAGGGACAGGGGGCCCCTTGAGCTCCTACAATGAGCAGTTCTTC. Translated: CASSQGTGGPLSSYNEQFF. The full variable domain, rest sourced from reference TRBV14 and TRBJ2-1, is EAGVTQFPSHSVIEKGQTVTLRCDPISGHDNLYWYRRVMGKEIKFLLHFVKESKQDESGMPNNRFLAERTGGTYSTLKVQPAELEDSGVYFCASSQGTGGPLSSYNEQFFGPGTRLTVL.

V is TRBV18 and J is TRBJ2-5; the D gene is possibly TRBD2 (6 bases). Germline CDR1 and CDR2: KGHSH and LQKENI. This CDR3 has 12 residues. V lost 3 bases, J lost 5 bases, and 7 bases lay in between. DNA for the CDR3: TGTGCCAGCTCACCCCGGGAGGAGACCCAGTACTTC. Its translation: CASSPREETQYF.

The chain links TRBV2 to TRBJ2-1, with 13 bases that match TRBD2. Germline CDR1 reads SNHLY; CDR2 reads FYNNEI. The CDR3 totals 14 residues. V was clipped by 8 bases and J by 12 bases; unmatched bases: 10. For the CDR3, the DNA is TGTGCCAGCGGGGGACTAGCGGGGCCTCTTTGGCAGTTCTTC. This codes for CASGGLAGPLWQFF. Full variable domain (outside the CDR3, taken from reference TRBV2 and TRBJ2-1): EPEVTQTPSHQVTQMGQEVILRCVPISNHLYFYWYRQILGQKVEFLVSFYNNEISEKSEIFDDQFSVERPDGSNFTLKIRSTKLEDSAMYFCASGGLAGPLWQFFGPGTRLTVL.

In its sample, this clonotype was seen many times. V is TRBV6-2 or TRBV6-3 and J is TRBJ1-1; D remains ambiguous. The CDR3 contains 14 residues. Germline V CDR1 and CDR2: MNHEY, SVGEGT. Trimming took 5 bases from V and 1 from J, leaving 11 bases between them. CDR3: CASSHDMSNTEAFF. DNA of the CDR3: TGTGCCAGCAGTCACGACATGTCGAACACTGAAGCTTTCTTT.

A few counts support this clonotype. The chain employs TRBV10-3 and TRBJ1-4; 9 bases align to TRBD1. Looked up from germline, CDR1 is ENHRY and CDR2 is SYGVKD. V lost 6 bases and J lost 6; bases outside the gene matches: 5. The CDR3 runs to 14 residues. The CDR3 DNA sequence: TGTGCCATCAGGGGGACAGGGAAGTATGAAAAACTGTTTTTT. The encoded protein is CAIRGTGKYEKLFF.

This CDR3 reads CSASSRYSYEQYF. The DNA of the CDR3 is TGCAGTGCTAGTTCCCGCTACTCCTACGAGCAGTACTTC. The chain recombines TRBV20-1 with TRBJ2-7; D is undetermined. From germline, CDR1 is DFQATT and CDR2 SNEGSKA (reference sequence). The CDR3 is made up of 13 amino acids. The ends were cut back, 3 bases at V and 0 bases at J, with 9 bases in the middle.

The table lists this clonotype with a few counts. V usage is TRBV7-9 and J usage is TRBJ2-5, with 7 bases lining up with TRBD1. The CDR3 is made up of 15 amino acids. Unmatched junction bases numbered 7, after V lost 2 bases and J lost 4 bases. Germline V gene lookup returns CDR1 SEHNR and CDR2 FQNEAQ (reference sequence). CDR3 region: CASSLQGDPGETQYF. CDR3 DNA: TGTGCCAGCAGCTTACAGGGGGATCCGGGAGAGACCCAGTACTTC.

This clonotype was found a few times. CDR3 in amino acids: CASSLDPEGSIQYF. In DNA, the CDR3 is TGTGCCAGCAGTTTAGATCCGGAAGGGAGCATTCAGTACTTC. This chain connects TRBV12-3 or TRBV12-4 to TRBJ2-4; D might be TRBD2 (5 bases). Trimming removed 1 base at V and 9 bases at J, with 13 bases between. The CDR3 runs to 14 residues.

This clonotype turned up a few times. The V call is TRBV15, the J call TRBJ2-3; D is possibly TRBD2 (6 bases). The CDR3 is made up of 16 amino acids. CDR1 and CDR2 (germline): LNHNV, YYDKDF (reference sequence). V was cut by 5 bases and J by 3 bases, with 18 bases left in between. CDR3 sequence: CATSRSAGTGTDTQYF. The CDR3 DNA reads as TGTGCCACCAGCCGGTCCGCGGGGACCGGGACAGATACGCAGTATTTT.

In its sample, this clonotype was seen many times. The V and J genes are TRBV30 and TRBJ2-6; D is unresolved. From germline, CDR1 is GTSNPN and CDR2 SVGIG (reference sequence). V was cut by 5 bases and J by 6 bases, with 8 bases left in between. The CDR3 sequence is 12 residues long. The CDR3 sequence: CAWSIKANVLTF. CDR3 sequence (DNA): TGTGCCTGGTCCATTAAGGCCAACGTCCTGACTTTC.

The chain combines TRBV19 with TRBJ2-2; D not resolved. This CDR3 has 14 amino acids. Germline CDR1 is LNHDA and CDR2 is SQIVND (reference sequence). Trimming removed 8 bases from V and 1 base from J, with 11 bases in between. The CDR3 spells CASRADLNTGELFF. In DNA form, the CDR3 reads TGTGCCAGTCGGGCGGATTTGAACACCGGGGAGCTGTTTTTT.

This rearrangement joins TRBV6-5 to TRBJ1-1; D is ambiguous. The V gene's germline CDR1 is MNHEY and CDR2 SVGAGI. Deletions cut 7 bases from V and 1 base from J, with 13 bases between. The CDR3 has 14 amino acids. The CDR3 protein is CASMFMSGNTEAFF. CDR3 DNA: TGTGCCAGCATGTTCATGTCAGGGAACACTGAAGCTTTCTTT.

The chain has TRBV12-3 or TRBV12-4 and TRBJ1-1; D remains unclear. The CDR3 is 14 residues long. The V and J ends lost 6 bases and 3 bases respectively, with 14 bases between them. This CDR3 reads CASSQHSGYTEAFF. The CDR3 nucleotides read TGTGCCAGCAGCCAGCATAGCGGTTACACTGAAGCTTTCTTT.

The sample holds many counts of this clonotype. The chain is built from TRBV27 and TRBJ2-1; 11 bases are a match to TRBD2. This CDR3 comprises 16 residues. V shed 2 bases and J 4 bases; nucleotides not matched to a gene: 4. The V gene's germline CDR1 is MNHEY and CDR2 SMNVEV (reference sequence). CDR3 region: CASSLGSSGRYNEQFF. The CDR3 region has the DNA TGTGCCAGCAGTTTAGGCTCTAGCGGGAGGTACAATGAGCAGTTCTTC.

This clonotype appeared many times. V usage is TRBV4-2 and J usage is TRBJ2-6; D is ambiguous. This CDR3 is 17 amino acids long. V shed 0 bases and J shed 0 bases, with 9 bases lying between them. Germline V gene lookup returns CDR1 LGHNA and CDR2 YNFKEQ. Written as DNA, the CDR3 is TGTGCCAGCAGCCAAGAGTCCCTACTCTCTGGGGCCAACGTCCTGACTTTC. This codes for CASSQESLLSGANVLTF.

This clonotype came up a few times. At one of its ends the junction is not consistent with the germline gene, which may arise from a read error. The CDR3 region is CASSLEVSGHKFF. CDR3 nucleotides: TGCGCCAGCAGCTTGGAAGTGTCTGGACACAAATTTTTT. The chain is built from TRBV5-1 and TRBJ1-3; the D gene is possibly TRBD1 (5 bases). Germline V CDR1 and CDR2: SGHRS, YFSETQ. This CDR3 region has 13 residues.

This clonotype was found a few times. The chain couples TRBV20-1 to TRBJ2-1, with a possible D match to TRBD2 (5 bases). The CDR3 is 15 residues long. V was clipped by 0 bases and J by 2 bases, with 11 bases between them. Germline assignment: CDR1 DFQATT and CDR2 SNEGSKA (reference sequence). The CDR3 reads CSARDLRVTYNEQFF. CDR3 nucleotide sequence: TGCAGTGCTAGAGATCTGAGGGTTACCTACAATGAGCAGTTCTTC.